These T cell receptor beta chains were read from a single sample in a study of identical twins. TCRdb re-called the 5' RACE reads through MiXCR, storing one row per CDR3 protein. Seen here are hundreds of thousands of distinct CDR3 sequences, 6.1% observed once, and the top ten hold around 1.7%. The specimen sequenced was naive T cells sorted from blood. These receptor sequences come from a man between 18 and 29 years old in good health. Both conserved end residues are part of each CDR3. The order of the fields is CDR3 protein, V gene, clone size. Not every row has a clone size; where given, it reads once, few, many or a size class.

CDR3 protein: CATSSSGGFGNQPQHF
V gene: TRBV15
clone size: many

CDR3 protein: CSATSGRAQIAGELFF
V gene: TRBV29-1
clone size: many

CDR3 protein: CAISTGQGDRQPQHF
V gene: TRBV10-3
clone size: many

CDR3 protein: CAKRGGRRYNEQFF
V gene: TRBV12-3/TRBV12-4
clone size: many

CDR3 protein: CASSQIPSAASNSPLHF
V gene: TRBV4-3
clone size: many

CDR3 protein: CTTSGPSSYNEQFF
V gene: TRBV20-1
clone size: many

CDR3 protein: CSVGEVGQGNQPQHF
V gene: TRBV20-1
clone size: many

CDR3 protein: CSVEWPGNNEQFF
V gene: TRBV29-1
clone size: many

CDR3 protein: CASSPRLAGTNEQFF
V gene: TRBV7-3
clone size: many

CDR3 protein: CASHKGAGGLTDTQYF
V gene: TRBV12-3/TRBV12-4
clone size: few

CDR3 protein: CSARIDPGFGYTF
V gene: TRBV20-1
clone size: many

CDR3 protein: CSARGGARGPPQYF
V gene: TRBV20-1
clone size: .

CDR3 protein: CASSQESLLGVEAFF
V gene: TRBV3-1
clone size: .

CDR3 protein: CSARAAGDYGYTF
V gene: TRBV20-1
clone size: many

CDR3 protein: CSARGLTGSLETQYF
V gene: TRBV20-1
clone size: many

CDR3 protein: CASSLALTDQETQYF
V gene: TRBV5-1
clone size: .

CDR3 protein: CASSLFSSLLNTGELFF
V gene: TRBV7-3
clone size: few

CDR3 protein: CSATRRGTEAFF
V gene: TRBV20-1
clone size: many

CDR3 protein: CASSPILTGYGYTF
V gene: TRBV9
clone size: few

CDR3 protein: CASSFKKGQRSTEAFF
V gene: TRBV11-3
clone size: .

CDR3 protein: CSAQEGTTNEKLFF
V gene: TRBV20-1
clone size: many

CDR3 protein: CASSQEDRLGLYEQYF
V gene: TRBV4-3
clone size: few

CDR3 protein: CASSRKTGELFF
V gene: TRBV12-3/TRBV12-4
clone size: few

CDR3 protein: CSAENRDRVSGELFF
V gene: TRBV20-1
clone size: many

CDR3 protein: CASRTASGTDTQYF
V gene: TRBV12-3/TRBV12-4
clone size: many

CDR3 protein: CASSLGGDQETQYF
V gene: TRBV9
clone size: many

CDR3 protein: CATSGGWTYEQYF
V gene: TRBV15
clone size: many

CDR3 protein: CAWSEIPTGELFF
V gene: TRBV30
clone size: few

CDR3 protein: CAWTQSMNTEAFF
V gene: TRBV30
clone size: few

CDR3 protein: CSARKSSGNEQFF
V gene: TRBV20-1
clone size: many

CDR3 protein: CATSDLGGGKVDEQFF
V gene: TRBV24-1
clone size: few

CDR3 protein: CASSVSRTSGIGEQYF
V gene: TRBV5-4
clone size: .

CDR3 protein: CASSGTANTGELFF
V gene: TRBV27
clone size: many

CDR3 protein: CSASGLAGGDTQYF
V gene: TRBV20-1
clone size: .

CDR3 protein: CASSLALAVNTGELFF
V gene: TRBV7-9
clone size: .

CDR3 protein: CASSKGTASGNTIYF
V gene: TRBV21-1
clone size: .

CDR3 protein: CASSLAIGTEAFF
V gene: TRBV11-2
clone size: many

CDR3 protein: CSARSTSGRVYNEQFF
V gene: TRBV20-1
clone size: .

CDR3 protein: CASSSRLVLAGGKDEQFF
V gene: TRBV7-2
clone size: many

CDR3 protein: CASSTIRVEQFF
V gene: TRBV2
clone size: few

CDR3 protein: CAWSPGTSYNEQFF
V gene: TRBV30
clone size: few

CDR3 protein: CASSERPDRGGNEQFF
V gene: TRBV25-1
clone size: few

CDR3 protein: CASSHGLADNNEQFF
V gene: TRBV4-2
clone size: .

CDR3 protein: CASSRFKEDTYNEQFF
V gene: TRBV5-4
clone size: few

CDR3 protein: CASSLGVGGGVTEAFF
V gene: TRBV5-1
clone size: .

CDR3 protein: CATSKGLNTEAFF
V gene: TRBV27
clone size: many

CDR3 protein: CASSPQTYPSTDTQYF
V gene: TRBV27
clone size: many

CDR3 protein: CASSFSRTGFTGELFF
V gene: TRBV11-3
clone size: few

CDR3 protein: CASSSDFVLFFF
V gene: TRBV27
clone size: .

CDR3 protein: CASSSPGTGYGYTF
V gene: TRBV5-1
clone size: many

CDR3 protein: CASRPTGLSSPLHF
V gene: TRBV2
clone size: few

CDR3 protein: CASNRYTGELFF
V gene: TRBV12-3/TRBV12-4
clone size: many